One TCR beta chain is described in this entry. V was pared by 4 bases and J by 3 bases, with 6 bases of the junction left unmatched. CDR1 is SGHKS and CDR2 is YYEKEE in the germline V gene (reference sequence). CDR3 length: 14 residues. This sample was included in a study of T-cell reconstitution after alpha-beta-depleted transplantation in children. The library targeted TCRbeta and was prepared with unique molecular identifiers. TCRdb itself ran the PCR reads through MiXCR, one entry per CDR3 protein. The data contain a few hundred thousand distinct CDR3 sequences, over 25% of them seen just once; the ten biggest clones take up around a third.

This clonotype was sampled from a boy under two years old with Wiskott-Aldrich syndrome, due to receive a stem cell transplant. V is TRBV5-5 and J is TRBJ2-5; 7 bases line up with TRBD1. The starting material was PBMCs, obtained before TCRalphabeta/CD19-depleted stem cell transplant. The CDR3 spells CASSATGTEETQYF. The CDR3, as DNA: TGTGCCAGCAGCGCCACCGGGACAGAAGAGACCCAGTACTTC.